One sample yielded the 5 T cell receptor beta chains listed below, sequenced in a study of control samples from healthy donors and cancer patients. Method: immunoSEQ multiplex PCR; TCRdb's copy keeps in-frame clones and lacks some. The table shows around 42,000 clones, with approximately 82% occurring only once. Sequenced sample: blood. The receptors here all came from a man in his sixties in good health.

V and J are TRBV12-5 and TRBJ1-1, with D unclear. CDR1 is LGHNT, CDR2 FRNRAP, per germline. The CDR3 covers 11 residues. With 4 bases removed from V and 5 bases from J, the gap between germline ends came to 5 bases. CDR3 nucleotides: TGTGCTAGTGGTTCAGAGACTGAAGCTTTCTTT. Amino acids: CASGSETEAFF. Full variable domain (outside the CDR3, taken from reference TRBV12-5 and TRBJ1-1): DARVTQTPRHKVTEMGQEVTMRCQPILGHNTVFWYRQTMMQGLELLAYFRNRAPLDDSGMPKDRFSAEMPDATLATLKIQPSEPRDSAVYFCASGSETEAFFGQGTRLTVV.

The gene calls are TRBV15 and TRBJ2-7; possible D gene TRBD1, 7 bases. Trimming pared 1 base from V and 2 bases from J, leaving 12 bases between. The CDR3 extends over 15 amino acids. Germline V gene sequence: CDR1 LNHNV, CDR2 YYDKDF (reference sequence). CDR3 sequence reads: CATSRGRDSAYEQYF. In DNA form, the CDR3 reads TGTGCCACCAGCAGAGGGAGGGACAGCGCCTACGAGCAGTACTTC.

The CDR3, as DNA: TGTGCCACCAGCGCTGGGGGAGGAAAAGGGTACAATGAGCAGTTCTTC. Translation gives CATSAGGGKGYNEQFF. The chain employs TRBV15 and TRBJ2-1; a weak D match, TRBD2 (6 bases). The CDR3 spans 16 residues. Per the germline V gene, CDR1 is LNHNV and CDR2 is YYDKDF (reference sequence). The V end was cut by 5 bases, the J end by 4 bases, with 18 bases between.

The chain uses TRBV5-6 and TRBJ1-3; maybe TRBD1 (6 bases). The ends were cut back, 3 bases at V and 4 bases at J, with 11 bases in the middle. CDR1 SGHDT and CDR2 YYEEEE come from the germline V gene. The CDR3 is made up of 14 amino acids. The CDR3 region has the DNA TGTGCCAGCAGCTCCGGACAGATAGGAAACACCATATATTTT. Its translation: CASSSGQIGNTIYF.

The rearrangement uses TRBV30 and TRBJ1-6; D call uncertain. With 3 bases removed from V and 3 bases from J, the gap between germline ends came to 9 bases. CDR3 size: 14 residues. Germline V gives CDR1 GTSNPN, CDR2 SVGIG (reference sequence). CDR3 sequence (DNA): TGTGCCTGGAGGTACAGTGACTATAATTCACCCCTCCACTTT. It encodes CAWRYSDYNSPLHF.